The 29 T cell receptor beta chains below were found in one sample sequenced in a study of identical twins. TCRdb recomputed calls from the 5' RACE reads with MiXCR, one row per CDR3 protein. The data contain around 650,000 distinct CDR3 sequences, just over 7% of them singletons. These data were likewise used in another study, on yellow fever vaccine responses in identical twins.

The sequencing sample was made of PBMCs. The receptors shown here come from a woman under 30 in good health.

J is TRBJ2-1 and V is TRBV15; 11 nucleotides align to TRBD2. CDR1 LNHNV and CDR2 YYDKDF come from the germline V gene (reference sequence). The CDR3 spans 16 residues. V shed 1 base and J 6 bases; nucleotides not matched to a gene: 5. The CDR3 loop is CATSRVLGTSGNEQFF. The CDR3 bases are TGTGCCACCAGCAGAGTGCTCGGGACTAGCGGCAATGAGCAGTTCTTC.

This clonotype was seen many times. CDR3 sequence (DNA): TGTGCCAGCAGCCAAGCATCACTCGGAGAGACCCAGTACTTC. It codes for CASSQASLGETQYF. This rearrangement joins TRBV3-1 to TRBJ2-5; D not certain. Trimming removed 1 base at V and 4 bases at J, with 10 bases between. Germline CDR1 reads LGHDT; CDR2 reads YNNKEL (reference sequence). This CDR3 contains 14 residues.

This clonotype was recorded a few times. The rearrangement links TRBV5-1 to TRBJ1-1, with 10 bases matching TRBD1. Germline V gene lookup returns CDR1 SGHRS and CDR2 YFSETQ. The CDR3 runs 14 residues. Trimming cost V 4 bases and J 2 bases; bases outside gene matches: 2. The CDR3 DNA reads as TGCGCCAGCAGCGGACAGGGGGGAAACACTGAAGCTTTCTTT. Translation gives CASSGQGGNTEAFF.

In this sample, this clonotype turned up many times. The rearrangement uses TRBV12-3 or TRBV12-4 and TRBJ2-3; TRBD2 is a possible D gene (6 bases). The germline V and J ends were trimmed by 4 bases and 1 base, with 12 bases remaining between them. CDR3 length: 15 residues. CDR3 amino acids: CASSSEGRGTDTQYF. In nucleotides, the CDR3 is TGTGCCAGCAGTTCGGAGGGCCGGGGCACAGATACGCAGTATTTT.

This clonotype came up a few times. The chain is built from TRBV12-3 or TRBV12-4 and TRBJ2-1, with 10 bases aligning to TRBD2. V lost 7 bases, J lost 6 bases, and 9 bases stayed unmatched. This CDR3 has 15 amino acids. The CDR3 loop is CASIWGLAGVNEQFF. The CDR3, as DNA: TGTGCCAGCATTTGGGGGCTAGCGGGGGTCAATGAGCAGTTCTTC.

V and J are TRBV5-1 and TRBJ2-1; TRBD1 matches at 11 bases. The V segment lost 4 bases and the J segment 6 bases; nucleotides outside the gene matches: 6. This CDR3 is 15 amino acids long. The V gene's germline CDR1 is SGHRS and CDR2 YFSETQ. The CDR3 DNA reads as TGCGCCAGCAGCCAGGACAGGGGGCGCGGCAATGAGCAGTTCTTC. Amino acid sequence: CASSQDRGRGNEQFF.

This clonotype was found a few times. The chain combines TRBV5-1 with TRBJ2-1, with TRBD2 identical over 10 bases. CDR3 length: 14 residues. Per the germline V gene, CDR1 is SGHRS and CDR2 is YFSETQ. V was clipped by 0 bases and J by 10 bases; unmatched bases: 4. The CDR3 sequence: CASSLAELAGEQFF. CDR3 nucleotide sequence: TGCGCCAGCAGCTTGGCCGAACTAGCGGGGGAGCAGTTCTTC. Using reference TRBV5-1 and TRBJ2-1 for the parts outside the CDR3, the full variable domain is KAGVTQTPRYLIKTRGQQVTLSCSPISGHRSVSWYQQTPGQGLQFLFEYFSETQRNKGNFPGRFSGRQFSNSRSEMNVSTLELGDSALYLCASSLAELAGEQFFGPGTRLTVL.

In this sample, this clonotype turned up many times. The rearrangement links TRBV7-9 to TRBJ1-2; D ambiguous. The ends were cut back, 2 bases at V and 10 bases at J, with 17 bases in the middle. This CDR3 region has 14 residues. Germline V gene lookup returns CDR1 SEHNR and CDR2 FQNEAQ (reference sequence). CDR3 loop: CASSLFQDGSDYTF. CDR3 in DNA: TGTGCCAGCAGCTTATTCCAAGACGGGAGCGACTACACCTTC.

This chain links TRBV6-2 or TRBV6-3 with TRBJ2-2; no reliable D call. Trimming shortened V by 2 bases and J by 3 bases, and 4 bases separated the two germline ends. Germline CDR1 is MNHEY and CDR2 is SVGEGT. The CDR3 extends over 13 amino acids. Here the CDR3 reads CASSYLDTGELFF. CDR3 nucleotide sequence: TGTGCCAGCAGTTACCTCGACACCGGGGAGCTGTTTTTT.

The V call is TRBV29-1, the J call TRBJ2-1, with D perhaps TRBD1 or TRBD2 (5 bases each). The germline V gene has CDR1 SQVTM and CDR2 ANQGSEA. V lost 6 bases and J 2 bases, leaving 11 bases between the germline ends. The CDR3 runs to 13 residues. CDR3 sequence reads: CSVRGDPYNEQFF. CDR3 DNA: TGCAGCGTCAGAGGGGACCCCTACAATGAGCAGTTCTTC.

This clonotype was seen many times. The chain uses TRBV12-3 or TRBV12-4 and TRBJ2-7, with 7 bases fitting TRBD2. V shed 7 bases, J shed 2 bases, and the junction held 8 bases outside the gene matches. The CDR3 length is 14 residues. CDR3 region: CASKRGLPTYEQYF. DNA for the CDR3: TGTGCCAGCAAACGGGGACTACCGACCTACGAGCAGTACTTC.

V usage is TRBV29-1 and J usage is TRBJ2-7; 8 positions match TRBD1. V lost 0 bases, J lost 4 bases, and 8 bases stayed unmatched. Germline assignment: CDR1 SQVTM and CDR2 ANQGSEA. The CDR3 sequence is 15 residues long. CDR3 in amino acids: CSVEEGTGPGYEQYF. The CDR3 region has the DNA TGCAGCGTTGAAGAAGGGACAGGCCCAGGATACGAGCAGTACTTC.

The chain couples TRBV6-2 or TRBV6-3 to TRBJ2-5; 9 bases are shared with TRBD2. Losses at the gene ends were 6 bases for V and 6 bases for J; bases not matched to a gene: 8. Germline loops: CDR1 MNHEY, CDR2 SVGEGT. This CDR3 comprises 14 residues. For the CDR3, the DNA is TGTGCCAGCAGAACTGCGGGGGGGCGAAAGACCCAGTACTTC. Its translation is CASRTAGGRKTQYF.

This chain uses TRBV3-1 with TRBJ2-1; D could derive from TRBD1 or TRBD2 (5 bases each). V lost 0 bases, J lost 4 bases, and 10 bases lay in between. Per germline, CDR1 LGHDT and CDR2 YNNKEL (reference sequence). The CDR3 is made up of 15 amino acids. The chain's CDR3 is CASSQEGTIYNEQFF. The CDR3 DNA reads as TGTGCCAGCAGCCAAGAGGGGACGATTTACAATGAGCAGTTCTTC.

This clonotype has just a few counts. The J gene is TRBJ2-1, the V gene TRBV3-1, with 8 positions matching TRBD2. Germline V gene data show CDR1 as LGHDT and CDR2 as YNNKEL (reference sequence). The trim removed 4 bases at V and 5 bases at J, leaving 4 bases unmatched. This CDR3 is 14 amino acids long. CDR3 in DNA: TGTGCCAGCAGCCTCCCAGCGGGGGACAATGAGCAGTTCTTC. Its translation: CASSLPAGDNEQFF.

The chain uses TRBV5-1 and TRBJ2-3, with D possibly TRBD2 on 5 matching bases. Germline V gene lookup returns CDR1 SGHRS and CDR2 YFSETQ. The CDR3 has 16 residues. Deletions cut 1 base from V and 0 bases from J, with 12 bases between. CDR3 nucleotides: TGCGCCAGCAGCTTGAATGGTGGACTGAGCACAGATACGCAGTATTTT. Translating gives CASSLNGGLSTDTQYF.

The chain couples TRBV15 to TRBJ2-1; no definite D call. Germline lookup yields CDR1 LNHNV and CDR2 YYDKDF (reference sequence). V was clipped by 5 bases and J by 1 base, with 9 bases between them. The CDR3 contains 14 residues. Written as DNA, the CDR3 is TGTGCCACCAGCCCCCCGGGTTCCTACAATGAGCAGTTCTTC. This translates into CATSPPGSYNEQFF. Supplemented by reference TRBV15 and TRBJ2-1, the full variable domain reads DAMVIQNPRYQVTQFGKPVTLSCSQTLNHNVMYWYQQKSSQAPKLLFHYYDKDFNNEADTPDNFQSRRPNTSFCFLDIRSPGLGDTAMYLCATSPPGSYNEQFFGPGTRLTVL.

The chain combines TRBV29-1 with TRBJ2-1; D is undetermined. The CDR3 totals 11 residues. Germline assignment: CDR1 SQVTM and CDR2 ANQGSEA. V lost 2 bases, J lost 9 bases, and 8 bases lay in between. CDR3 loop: CSVESRAEQFF. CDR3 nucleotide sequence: TGCAGCGTTGAAAGTCGAGCTGAGCAGTTCTTC.

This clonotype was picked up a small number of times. The CDR3 here is CASSHPYEQYF. The CDR3, as DNA: TGTGCCAGCAGCCACCCGTACGAGCAGTACTTC. The rearrangement links TRBV11-2 to TRBJ2-7; D ambiguous. Deletions cut 5 bases from V and 4 bases from J, with 6 bases between. Germline CDR1 reads SGHAT; CDR2 reads FQNNGV. The CDR3 runs 11 residues.

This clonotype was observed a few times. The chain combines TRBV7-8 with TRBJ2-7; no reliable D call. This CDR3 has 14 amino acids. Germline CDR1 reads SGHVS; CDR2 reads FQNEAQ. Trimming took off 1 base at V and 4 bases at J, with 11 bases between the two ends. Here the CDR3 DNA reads TGTGCCAGCAGCTTAGTCGGCACAGTATACGAGCAGTACTTC. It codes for CASSLVGTVYEQYF.

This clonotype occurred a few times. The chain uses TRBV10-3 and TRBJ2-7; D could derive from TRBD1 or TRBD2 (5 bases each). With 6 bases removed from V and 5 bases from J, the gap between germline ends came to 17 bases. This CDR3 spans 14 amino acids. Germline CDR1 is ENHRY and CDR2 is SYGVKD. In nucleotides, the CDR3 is TGTGCCATCAGGGGGGTCGGTTCTGAAAACGAGCAGTACTTC. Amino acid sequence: CAIRGVGSENEQYF.

The CDR3 nucleotides are TGTGCCAGCAGCTTTGGATTCGGGAGGGCGCGTAGCACAGATACGCAGTATTTT. It translates to CASSFGFGRARSTDTQYF. This chain connects TRBV7-3 to TRBJ2-3; 8 positions match TRBD2. Germline lookup yields CDR1 SGHTA and CDR2 FQGTGA. The CDR3 consists of 18 residues. Trimming removed 3 bases from V and 0 bases from J; junction bases left unmatched: 11.

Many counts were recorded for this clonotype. CDR3 in DNA: TGCGCCAGCAGCCAAGATTTTGGGAAATTGTCCTACGAGCAGTACTTC. Protein product: CASSQDFGKLSYEQYF. The V gene is TRBV4-1, the J gene TRBJ2-7, with unresolved D. V lost 0 bases and J lost 1, with 13 bases in between. There are 16 residues in the CDR3. Germline lookup yields CDR1 MGHRA and CDR2 YSYEKL.

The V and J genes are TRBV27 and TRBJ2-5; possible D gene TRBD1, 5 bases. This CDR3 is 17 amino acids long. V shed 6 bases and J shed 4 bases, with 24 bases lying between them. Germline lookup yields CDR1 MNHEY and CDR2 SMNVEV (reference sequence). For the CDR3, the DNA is TGTGCCAGCAGCCCCTTGCCCCGGCAGGGTAGGGGAGAGACCCAGTACTTC. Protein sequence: CASSPLPRQGRGETQYF.

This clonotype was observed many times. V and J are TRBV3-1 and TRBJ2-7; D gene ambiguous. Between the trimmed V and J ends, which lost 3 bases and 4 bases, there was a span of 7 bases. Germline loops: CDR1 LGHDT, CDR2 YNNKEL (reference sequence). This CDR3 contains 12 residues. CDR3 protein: CASSQENYEQYF. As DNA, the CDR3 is TGTGCCAGCAGCCAGGAAAATTACGAGCAGTACTTC.

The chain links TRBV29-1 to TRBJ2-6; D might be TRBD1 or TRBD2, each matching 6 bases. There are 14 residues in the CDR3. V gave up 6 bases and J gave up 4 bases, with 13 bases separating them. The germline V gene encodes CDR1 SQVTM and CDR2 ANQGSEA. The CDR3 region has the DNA TGCAGCGTCCGAGGGGGGAGGGGGGCCAACGTCCTGACTTTC. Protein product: CSVRGGRGANVLTF.

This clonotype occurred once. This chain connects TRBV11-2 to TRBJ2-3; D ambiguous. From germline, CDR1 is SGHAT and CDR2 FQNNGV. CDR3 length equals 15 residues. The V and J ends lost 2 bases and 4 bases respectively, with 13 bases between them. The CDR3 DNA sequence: TGTGCCAGCAGCTTAATTTACAGTGGGGCAGATACGCAGTATTTT. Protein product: CASSLIYSGADTQYF. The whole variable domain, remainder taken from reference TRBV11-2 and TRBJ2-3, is EAGVAQSPRYKIIEKRQSVAFWCNPISGHATLYWYQQILGQGPKLLIQFQNNGVVDDSQLPKDRFSAERLKGVDSTLKIQPAKLEDSAVYLCASSLIYSGADTQYFGPGTRLTVL.

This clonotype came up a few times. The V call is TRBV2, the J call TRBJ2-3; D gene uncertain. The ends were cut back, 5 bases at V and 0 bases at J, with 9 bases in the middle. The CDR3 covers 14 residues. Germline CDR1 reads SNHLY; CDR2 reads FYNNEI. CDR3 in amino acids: CASSKGSSTDTQYF. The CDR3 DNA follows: TGTGCCAGCAGTAAGGGCTCTAGCACAGATACGCAGTATTTT.

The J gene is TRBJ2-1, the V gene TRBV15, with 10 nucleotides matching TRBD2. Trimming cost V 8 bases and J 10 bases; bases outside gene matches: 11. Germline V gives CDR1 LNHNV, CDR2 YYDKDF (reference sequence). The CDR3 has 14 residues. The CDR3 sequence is CATGAGGVQGEQFF. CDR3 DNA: TGTGCCACCGGAGCGGGGGGGGTACAGGGGGAGCAGTTCTTC.